This section outlines one T cell receptor (beta chain) sequence together with its context. Source study methods: Amplified reference gene primers provided the basis for estimating nucleated cell counts. Profiling relied on immunoSEQ multiplex PCR, and the TCRdb table lists in-frame clones only, not all of them. V, J and clone size reflect that table, while D and trimming were determined from the DNA. The sample includes fewer than 350,000 clones, 86% of them seen just once. This sample stems from a study of blood T cell repertoires in COVID-19. Study at large: There were acute and convalescent COVID-19 samples, and they came from the United States, Italy and Spain. Nucleic acid was either cDNA or gDNA, and it came from T cells, B-cell-depleted T cells, or PBMCs.

V was cut by 3 bases and J by 4 bases, with 16 bases left in between. CDR1 is LGHNA and CDR2 is YNFKEQ in the germline V gene. The CDR3 runs 16 residues. The receptor comes from a woman under 40 who had recovered from COVID-19. The chain employs TRBV4-2 and TRBJ1-3; tentative D call: TRBD1 (6 bases). The source material was peripheral blood. Written as DNA, the CDR3 is TGTGCCAGCAGCCAGGGTAAACAGGGTGAGGGAAACACCATATATTTT. It encodes CASSQGKQGEGNTIYF.